Below are 6 T cell receptor beta chains sequenced from a single sample in a study of identical twins. TCRdb reprocessed the 5' RACE reads with MiXCR, giving one entry per CDR3 protein. The table includes about 500,000 distinct CDR3 sequences, roughly an eighth detected once. This sample also belongs to another study, concerning yellow fever vaccine responses in identical twins.

Input material: CD4+ T cells sorted from blood. Receptors originate from a woman between 18 and 29 years old in good health.

This clonotype was seen more than once but under ten times. The V call is TRBV20-1, the J call TRBJ2-1; weak D call: TRBD1 (6 bases). Germline loops: CDR1 DFQATT, CDR2 SNEGSKA (reference sequence). CDR3 length: 15 amino acids. Trimming removed 2 bases from V and 5 bases from J, with 16 bases in between. Here the CDR3 reads CSARKQGLAHNEQFF. CDR3 sequence (DNA): TGCAGTGCTAGAAAACAGGGCCTAGCTCACAATGAGCAGTTCTTC.

V is TRBV7-2 and J is TRBJ1-2; D not certain. Trimming removed 2 bases from V and 8 bases from J, with 12 bases in between. Germline V gene lookup returns CDR1 SGHTA and CDR2 FQGNSA. This CDR3 spans 13 amino acids. CDR3 sequence reads: CASSLTLARGYTF. In DNA form, the CDR3 reads TGTGCCAGCAGCTTAACCCTAGCGCGGGGCTACACCTTC. Looking up the rest from reference TRBV7-2 and TRBJ1-2 gives the full variable domain: GAGVSQSPSNKVTEKGKDVELRCDPISGHTALYWYRQSLGQGLEFLIYFQGNSAPDKSGLPSDRFSAERTGGSVSTLTIQRTQQEDSAVYLCASSLTLARGYTFGSGTRLTVV.

This clonotype appeared many times. V and J are TRBV11-2 and TRBJ2-7; D is undetermined. Per the germline V gene, CDR1 is SGHAT and CDR2 is FQNNGV. This CDR3 comprises 11 residues. Trimming cost V 1 base and J 6 bases, with 4 bases left between them. The CDR3 coding sequence is TGTGCCAGCAGCTTAGTAACCGAGCAGTACTTC. It is translated as CASSLVTEQYF.

V and J are TRBV2 and TRBJ2-3, with 11 bases lining up with TRBD1. Germline values: CDR1 SNHLY, CDR2 FYNNEI. The CDR3 is 15 residues long. J lost 4 bases, V lost 5 bases, and 5 bases had no gene match. The CDR3 loop reads CASSPRTGGSDTQYF. CDR3 in DNA: TGTGCCAGCAGTCCTCGGACAGGGGGCTCAGATACGCAGTATTTT.

This rearrangement joins TRBV5-1 to TRBJ1-4; no definite D call. CDR3 length: 13 residues. The germline V gene encodes CDR1 SGHRS and CDR2 YFSETQ. V was pared by 0 bases and J by 7 bases, with 7 bases between. CDR3 sequence reads: CASSLVPGEKLFF. CDR3 coding DNA: TGCGCCAGCAGCTTGGTTCCGGGTGAAAAACTGTTTTTT.

The chain recombines TRBV27 with TRBJ1-2; no reliable D call. This CDR3 spans 13 amino acids. Trimming cost V 6 bases and J 2 bases, with 10 bases left between them. The germline CDR1 and CDR2 sequences are MNHEY and SMNVEV (reference sequence). As DNA, the CDR3 is TGTGCCAGCAGGCGGACGGCAAACTATGGCTACACCTTC. Protein sequence: CASRRTANYGYTF.